The 6 T cell receptor beta chains given below trace back to one sample, sequenced in a study of T cell repertoires in cytomegalovirus infection. These receptors are not linked to any known antigen. TCRdb reprocessed the reads via MiXCR and lists one record per CDR3 protein. The sample gives about 89,000 distinct CDR3 sequences, 29% of which show up once; approximately 75% is in the top ten. This sample comprised CD8+ T cells from cultured PBMCs, obtained from culture after CMV antigen stimulation. All receptors derive from a human donor in good health (CMV status not recorded). Some clones in this sample may be carry-over from other donors' samples.

The V gene is TRBV6-2 or TRBV6-3, the J gene TRBJ1-1; the match to TRBD1 covers 7 bases. The V gene's germline CDR1 is MNHEY and CDR2 SVGEGT. V lost 2 bases, J lost 8 bases, and 8 bases stayed unmatched. There are 14 residues in the CDR3. DNA for the CDR3: TGTGCCAGCAGTTACCACGGGACAGCTACCGAAGCTTTCTTT. Amino acids: CASSYHGTATEAFF.

This clonotype appeared many times. This rearrangement joins TRBV12-3 or TRBV12-4 to TRBJ2-2; 7 positions agree with TRBD2. Unmatched junction bases numbered 10, after V lost 8 bases and J lost 4 bases. This CDR3 has 15 amino acids. CDR3 DNA: TGTGCCAGCCGAATATCCGGGGGGAGCACCGGGGAGCTGTTTTTT. As protein: CASRISGGSTGELFF.

This clonotype was detected only a few times. The chain carries TRBV4-1 and TRBJ1-5; 8 bases align to TRBD1. Germline assignment: CDR1 MGHRA and CDR2 YSYEKL. The CDR3 extends over 16 amino acids. Germline trimming cut 2 bases from V and 3 bases from J; bases unmatched to any gene: 6. CDR3 region: CASSQTQGAYNQPQHF. CDR3 DNA: TGCGCCAGCAGCCAAACTCAGGGGGCGTACAATCAGCCCCAGCATTTT.

J is TRBJ1-2 and V is TRBV19; no definite D call. Germline lookup yields CDR1 LNHDA and CDR2 SQIVND (reference sequence). This CDR3 has 13 amino acids. Deletions cut 3 bases from V and 7 bases from J, with 12 bases between. This CDR3 reads CASSIGGLGGYTF. The CDR3 nucleotides are TGTGCCAGTAGTATCGGAGGGCTGGGTGGCTACACCTTC.

Only one count was recorded for this clonotype. The rearrangement uses TRBV27 and TRBJ2-5; 8 bases match TRBD1. Germline trimming cut 5 bases from V and 3 bases from J; bases unmatched to any gene: 14. Germline V gene data show CDR1 as MNHEY and CDR2 as SMNVEV (reference sequence). The CDR3 has 17 amino acids. CDR3 bases: TGTGCCAGCAGTCCCCTAGGACAGGGTAAGGACGAAGAGACCCAGTACTTC. The encoded protein is CASSPLGQGKDEETQYF.

This clonotype was recorded at least ten times. As DNA, the CDR3 is TGCGCCAGCCGGGGGGCTCCCAATGAGCAGTTCTTC. Protein sequence: CASRGAPNEQFF. The chain joins TRBV5-1 to TRBJ2-1, with a possible D match to TRBD2 (7 bases). This CDR3 is built from 12 residues. Looked up from germline, CDR1 is SGHRS and CDR2 is YFSETQ. Trimming stripped 7 bases from V and 6 bases from J, with 11 bases between.